Here is one T cell receptor (beta chain) with its context. What it recognizes is unknown. The junction differs from germline at one of its ends, possibly a read error. The data were taken from a study of blood T cells in healthy people across ages. Then a second PCR, running roughly 7 to 11 cycles, was carried out with a sample-barcoded 5' primer and a J-beta primer mix. A single record per CDR3 protein comes from TCRdb applying MiXCR to the 5' RACE reads. This sample carries approximately 780,000 distinct CDR3 sequences, roughly 24% of them seen once, and the ten largest clones take 3%. The study's findings and limits: TCR beta diversity correlated strongly with naive T cell percentage.

This CDR3 is built from 15 residues. Germline V gene lookup returns CDR1 MDHEN and CDR2 SYDVKM. The sample was also reused in another study, on T cells of mothers and their children. As reported in that work: A slight, non-significant increase in overlap was found for related mother-child pairs relative to unrelated pairs.

The sample consisted of blood. The chain combines TRBV28 with TRBJ1-4; D gene ambiguous. The clonotype originates from a boy younger than 18 in good health. The CDR3 loop is CASSLVTRPNEKLFF. As DNA, the CDR3 is TGTGCCAGCAGTTTGGTGACCCGGCCTAATGAAAAACTATTTTTT.